This is a list of T cell receptor beta chains from one sample in a study of T cell repertoires in cytomegalovirus infection. TCRdb called the reads again in MiXCR, with one record for every CDR3 protein. This table holds 290,000 or so distinct CDR3 sequences, 20% to 30% found once. Sequencing was done on a sample of PBMCs. These TCRs come from a human donor in good health (CMV status not recorded). Some clones in this sample may be carry-over from other donors' samples. Each CDR3 is given with its conserved first and last residue. Fields, in order: V gene, J gene, clone size, D gene, CDR3 protein, CDR3 DNA. D genes are given only for firm matches. Not all rows give a size; the values are once, few, many and, for expanded clones, a class.

TRBV12-3/TRBV12-4,TRBJ2-1,many,.,CASSFSVGEQFF,TGTGCCAGCAGTTTCAGCGTAGGTGAGCAGTTCTTC
TRBV7-2,TRBJ2-3,many,.,CASSFGTADTQYF,TGTGCCAGCAGCTTTGGGACGGCAGATACGCAGTATTTT
TRBV15,TRBJ1-4,few,TRBD1,CATSSGTGGGEKLFF,TGTGCCACCAGCAGTGGGACAGGGGGGGGTGAAAAACTGTTTTTT
TRBV6-2/TRBV6-3,TRBJ1-2,few,TRBD1,CASSPIWDRNYGYTF,TGTGCCAGCAGTCCTATCTGGGACAGGAACTATGGCTACACCTTC
TRBV12-5,TRBJ2-3,.,TRBD1,CASGRGAGGLDTQYF,TGTGCTAGTGGCAGGGGGGCAGGGGGCTTAGATACGCAGTATTTT
TRBV7-9,TRBJ2-5,few,.,CASSLSRVETQYF,TGTGCCAGCAGCTTGTCCAGGGTAGAGACCCAGTACTTC
TRBV30,TRBJ1-5,few,TRBD1,CAWSGDGTGDQPQHF,TGTGCCTGGAGTGGGGATGGGACAGGGGATCAGCCCCAGCATTTT
TRBV28,TRBJ2-3,few,TRBD2,CASSSSTSGRTDTQYF,TGTGCCAGCAGTTCCTCGACTAGCGGGAGGACAGATACGCAGTATTTT
TRBV7-2,TRBJ2-3,many,.,CASSLRRHGIVTDTQYF,TGTGCCAGCAGCTTAAGGCGCCACGGGATTGTGACAGATACGCAGTATTTT
TRBV18,TRBJ2-5,few,TRBD2,CASSPRTGLAGVETQYF,TGTGCCAGCTCACCACGCACGGGACTAGCGGGAGTAGAGACCCAGTACTTC
TRBV7-9,TRBJ1-4,many,TRBD1,CASSSGTGTEKLFF,TGTGCCAGCAGCTCCGGGACAGGGACTGAAAAACTGTTTTTT
TRBV14,TRBJ2-3,.,.,CASSQDENTDTQYF,TGTGCCAGCAGCCAAGATGAGAACACAGATACGCAGTATTTT
TRBV28,TRBJ1-1,few,.,CASSLPLSRVGTEAFF,TGTGCCAGCAGTTTACCCCTTAGTAGGGTTGGGACTGAAGCTTTCTTT
TRBV20-1,TRBJ2-7,.,.,CSAIIAPWSYEQYF,TGCAGTGCTATCATAGCGCCGTGGTCTTACGAGCAGTACTTC
TRBV10-3,TRBJ2-7,many,TRBD2,CAISESIPTTGTSGRSSYEQYF,TGTGCCATCAGTGAGTCAATACCAACGACCGGGACTAGCGGTCGATCTTCCTACGAGCAGTACTTC
TRBV11-3,TRBJ1-5,.,TRBD1,CASSLGRDRASNQPQHF,TGTGCCAGCAGCTTAGGAAGGGACAGGGCCAGCAATCAGCCCCAGCATTTT
TRBV7-3,TRBJ1-1,few,.,CASTRRAGTRENTEAFF,TGTGCCAGCACCCGACGGGCAGGAACCAGGGAGAACACTGAAGCTTTCTTT
TRBV7-2,TRBJ2-3,few,.,CASSLGAHRGDTQYF,TGTGCCAGCAGCTTGGGAGCCCACCGAGGAGATACGCAGTATTTT
TRBV28,TRBJ1-5,few,TRBD1,CASSFPNDRDQPQHF,TGTGCCAGCAGTTTCCCGAACGACAGGGACCAGCCCCAGCATTTT
TRBV7-9,TRBJ2-5,few,TRBD2,CASSAFWTSGQETQYF,TGTGCCAGCAGCGCCTTCTGGACTAGCGGGCAAGAGACCCAGTACTTC
TRBV12-3/TRBV12-4,TRBJ2-7,many,.,CASSRAYRAVEQYF,TGTGCCAGCAGTAGGGCTTACCGAGCGGTCGAGCAGTACTTC
TRBV28,TRBJ2-7,few,.,CASTTGKAGTHSYEQYF,TGTGCCAGCACCACGGGAAAGGCAGGCACACACTCCTACGAGCAGTACTTC
TRBV5-1,TRBJ2-1,few,TRBD1,CASTVDRGEQFF,TGCGCCAGCACCGTGGACAGGGGTGAGCAGTTCTTC
TRBV7-9,TRBJ2-7,.,.,CASSFWDISSYEQYF,TGTGCCAGCAGCTTTTGGGACATCAGCTCCTACGAGCAGTACTTC
TRBV11-2,TRBJ2-5,.,.,CASRSGLREQETQYF,TGTGCCAGCAGATCGGGACTCCGAGAACAAGAGACCCAGTACTTC
TRBV7-2,TRBJ2-1,many,.,CASSLVGAGDSYNEQFF,TGTGCCAGCAGCTTAGTAGGGGCAGGGGACTCCTACAATGAGCAGTTCTTC
TRBV10-3,TRBJ2-1,.,.,CAISGFGRGVDEQFF,TGTGCCATCAGTGGATTCGGCAGGGGGGTTGATGAGCAGTTCTTC
TRBV29-1,TRBJ2-3,few,TRBD1,CSARDRGDTQYF,TGCAGCGCCCGGGACAGGGGAGATACGCAGTATTTT
TRBV19,TRBJ1-4,few,.,CASSNLGRGRINEKLFF,TGTGCCAGTAGCAACCTCGGAAGGGGACGGATTAATGAAAAACTGTTTTTT
TRBV6-6,TRBJ2-2,.,TRBD2,CVTGGVGTGELFF,TGTGTGACCGGGGGGGTAGGGACCGGGGAGCTGTTTTTT
TRBV7-2,TRBJ2-7,many,.,CASALGDFLYEQYF,TGTGCCAGCGCGTTAGGGGATTTCCTATACGAGCAGTACTTC
TRBV6-5,TRBJ2-7,.,.,CASSYSLLYEQYF,TGTGCCAGCAGTTACTCTTTATTATACGAGCAGTACTTC
TRBV28,TRBJ2-7,.,.,CASSLLAKGDSEQYF,TGTGCCAGCAGTCTTCTAGCAAAGGGGGATAGCGAGCAGTACTTC
TRBV7-2,TRBJ1-3,many,TRBD1,CASSFRQGSSGNTIYF,TGTGCCAGCAGCTTCCGACAGGGGTCTTCTGGAAACACCATATATTTT
TRBV7-2,TRBJ2-3,many,TRBD2,CASSRIPLSGGRLDTQYF,TGTGCCAGCAGCCGGATACCACTCAGCGGGGGTCGTTTAGATACGCAGTATTTT
TRBV4-1,TRBJ2-5,few,.,CASSQDNGGGLQETQYF,TGCGCCAGCAGCCAAGATAATGGCGGGGGCCTCCAAGAGACCCAGTACTTC
TRBV7-2,TRBJ2-5,many,TRBD2,CASSLAPGTSGRETQYF,TGTGCCAGCAGCTTAGCGCCGGGGACTAGCGGAAGAGAGACCCAGTACTTC
TRBV7-3,TRBJ2-1,many,.,CASSRRGGGNEQFF,TGTGCCAGCAGCAGAAGAGGGGGTGGCAATGAGCAGTTCTTC
TRBV6-2/TRBV6-3,TRBJ1-6,few,.,CASSYRRDGNSPLHF,TGTGCCAGCAGTTACCGGCGGGACGGGAATTCACCCCTCCACTTT
TRBV29-1,TRBJ2-5,few,TRBD2,CSVEASGGAGTQYF,TGCAGCGTTGAGGCTAGCGGGGGGGCTGGGACCCAGTACTTC
TRBV7-2,TRBJ2-3,.,TRBD2,CASSLALTSGRASTDTQYF,TGTGCCAGCAGCTTAGCTTTGACTAGCGGGAGGGCTAGCACAGATACGCAGTATTTT
TRBV24-1,TRBJ1-3,.,TRBD1,CATSDPGGRSGNTIYF,TGTGCCACCAGTGATCCAGGGGGCCGGTCTGGAAACACCATATATTTT
TRBV7-9,TRBJ1-1,few,.,CASSLYPTSTEAFF,TGTGCCAGCAGCTTATATCCTACGAGCACTGAAGCTTTCTTT
TRBV6-1,TRBJ1-5,many,.,CASRRGGPSQPQHF,TGTGCCAGCCGCCGGGGGGGCCCGAGTCAGCCCCAGCATTTT
TRBV29-1,TRBJ2-3,once,.,CSVEPDTQYF,TGCAGCGTTGAACCCGATACGCAGTATTTT
TRBV9,TRBJ2-7,.,TRBD2,CASSARFGGADEQYF,TGTGCCAGCAGCGCCCGATTCGGGGGGGCCGACGAGCAGTACTTC
TRBV18,TRBJ1-1,.,.,CASSRNREVGDTEAFF,TGTGCCAGCTCGCGGAACAGGGAGGTAGGGGACACTGAAGCTTTCTTT
TRBV7-2,TRBJ1-1,many,.,CASSPQNTEAFF,TGTGCCAGCAGCCCTCAGAACACTGAAGCTTTCTTT